A single sample is the source of the 31 T cell receptor beta chains below, sequenced in a study of shared clonotypes between healthy human individuals. Clones were read by immunoSEQ multiplex PCR, and TCRdb kept only the in-frame ones, dropping some. The table lists 2 million to 2.5 million clones, about 95% of them singletons. Only CD45RO-negative cells positively selected for CCR7 counted as naive CD8 cells, so terminally differentiated effector memory CD45RA+ cells were excluded. The sequenced sample was naive CD8+ T cells sorted from blood. Source of these receptors: a man aged 18 to 35 in good health.

The CDR3 nucleotides read TGTGCCAGCAGCTCGACCCTCGGTGGGGCCCAGTACTTC. Translated: CASSSTLGGAQYF. The chain recombines TRBV13 with TRBJ2-5; no clear D. This CDR3 spans 13 amino acids. V gave up 4 bases and J gave up 9 bases, with 15 bases separating them. Germline lookup yields CDR1 PRHDT and CDR2 FYEKMQ (reference sequence).

The gene calls are TRBV20-1 and TRBJ2-2; D uncertain. V was cut by 3 bases and J by 11 bases, with 10 bases left in between. The CDR3 has 11 amino acids. Germline V gene lookup returns CDR1 DFQATT and CDR2 SNEGSKA (reference sequence). The CDR3 DNA is TGCAGTGCTAGTCAGGCCGAAGAGCTGTTTTTT. Residues: CSASQAEELFF.

In its sample, this clone was seen a few times. V usage is TRBV30 and J usage is TRBJ2-2, with TRBD1 matching over 12 bases. The CDR3 totals 18 residues. V trimming: 3 bases; J trimming: 6 bases; junction bases outside the gene matches: 14. The germline V gene encodes CDR1 GTSNPN and CDR2 SVGIG (reference sequence). The CDR3 DNA reads as TGTGCCTGGAGAAATGACCCGGGACAGGGGGCGCAACCCGGGGAGCTGTTTTTT. It encodes CAWRNDPGQGAQPGELFF.

The chain uses TRBV9 and TRBJ2-3; perhaps TRBD1 as D (5 bases). CDR3 length: 16 residues. The ends were cut back, 0 bases at V and 1 base at J, with 12 bases in the middle. Germline V gene lookup returns CDR1 SGDLS and CDR2 YYNGEE. The CDR3 here is CASSVDGETGTDTQYF. In DNA, the CDR3 is TGTGCCAGCAGCGTAGACGGAGAGACAGGCACAGATACGCAGTATTTT.

The chain has TRBV5-1 and TRBJ1-6, with D perhaps TRBD1 (6 bases). This CDR3 is 17 amino acids long. Germline V gives CDR1 SGHRS, CDR2 YFSETQ. Trimming took 0 bases from V and 4 from J, leaving 14 bases between them. CDR3 nucleotides: TGCGCCAGCAGCTTGGCCCGACAGGAGGGATATAATTCACCCCTCCACTTT. Translated, it gives CASSLARQEGYNSPLHF.

The gene calls are TRBV27 and TRBJ2-3, with 7 positions matching TRBD2. V lost 5 bases, J lost 2 bases, and 7 bases stayed unmatched. This CDR3 spans 15 amino acids. The germline CDR1 and CDR2 sequences are MNHEY and SMNVEV (reference sequence). The CDR3 is CASSVTGGLTDTQYF. The DNA for the CDR3 is TGTGCCAGCAGTGTAACGGGGGGACTCACAGATACGCAGTATTTT.

The chain links TRBV2 to TRBJ2-3, with a possible D match to TRBD2 (6 bases). This CDR3 is 15 amino acids long. V lost 5 bases to trimming and J lost 3 bases, with 15 bases between them. Germline V gene sequence: CDR1 SNHLY, CDR2 FYNNEI. The CDR3 DNA reads TGTGCCAGCAGTCACCCGGGGACTGGGACAGATACGCAGTATTTT. This encodes CASSHPGTGTDTQYF.

The chain uses TRBV27 and TRBJ2-5; the D gene is possibly TRBD2 (5 bases). Trimming took off 6 bases at V and 5 bases at J, with 13 bases between the two ends. The CDR3 is 13 residues long. Looked up from germline, CDR1 is MNHEY and CDR2 is SMNVEV (reference sequence). This CDR3 is CASRPSRGETQYF. The CDR3 nucleotides are TGTGCCAGCAGACCCTCCCGAGGGGAGACCCAGTACTTC.

The chain uses TRBV6-1 and TRBJ2-2, with 9 positions matching TRBD1. The germline V gene has CDR1 MNHNS and CDR2 SASEGT. The CDR3 is 14 amino acids. J was trimmed by 5 bases and V by 6 bases; bases with no gene match: 4. The CDR3 protein is CASSGTGRTGELFF. DNA of the CDR3: TGTGCCAGCAGCGGGACAGGGAGGACCGGGGAGCTGTTTTTT.

The genes are TRBV25-1 and TRBJ2-1; D is possibly TRBD1 or TRBD2 (6 bases each). This CDR3 spans 16 amino acids. Germline CDR1 is MGHDK and CDR2 is SYGVNS. Trimming pared 1 base from V and 5 bases from J, leaving 15 bases between. CDR3 DNA sequence: TGTGCCAGCAGTGAATCGTTGTCGGGGGCTAACAATGAGCAGTTCTTC. As protein: CASSESLSGANNEQFF.

The chain combines TRBV7-2 with TRBJ2-1, with 12 bases identical to TRBD2. The CDR3 spans 16 residues. CDR1 and CDR2 from the germline V gene are SGHTA and FQGNSA. J lost 4 bases, V lost 4 bases, and 5 bases had no gene match. CDR3 protein: CASSWGTSGGYNEQFF. The CDR3 DNA sequence: TGTGCCAGCAGCTGGGGAACTAGCGGGGGGTACAATGAGCAGTTCTTC.

The chain employs TRBV28 and TRBJ1-6, with 9 positions matching TRBD1. V lost 5 bases and J lost 6; bases outside the gene matches: 5. Germline V gene sequence: CDR1 MDHEN, CDR2 SYDVKM. The CDR3 covers 15 residues. The CDR3 DNA is TGTGCCAGCAGTGTCAACAGGGGGCTTAATTCACCCCTCCACTTT. This codes for CASSVNRGLNSPLHF.

This clone was recorded only once. The chain employs TRBV7-9 and TRBJ2-1; D is possibly TRBD2 (5 bases). CDR1 is SEHNR, CDR2 FQNEAQ, per germline (reference sequence). The CDR3 loop spans 16 amino acids. V was cut by 4 bases and J by 0 bases, with 13 bases left in between. The CDR3 sequence: CASSSVAPSSYNEQFF. The CDR3 DNA follows: TGTGCCAGCAGCTCAGTAGCGCCGAGCTCCTACAATGAGCAGTTCTTC. Drawing the rest from reference TRBV7-9 and TRBJ2-1, the complete variable domain is DTGVSQNPRHKITKRGQNVTFRCDPISEHNRLYWYRQTLGQGPEFLTYFQNEAQLEKSRLLSDRFSAERPKGSFSTLEIQRTEQGDSAMYLCASSSVAPSSYNEQFFGPGTRLTVL.

CDR3 bases: TGTGCCTGGAGTGTAGGGGACCTCTCGGACGAGCAGTACTTC. This sequence encodes CAWSVGDLSDEQYF. The rearrangement joins TRBV30 to TRBJ2-7; the D gene could be TRBD1 or TRBD2 (5 bases each). The CDR3 loop spans 14 amino acids. Germline-derived CDR1 and CDR2 are GTSNPN and SVGIG (reference sequence). Trimming removed 0 bases at V and 5 bases at J, with 14 bases between.

The chain carries TRBV28 and TRBJ2-7; 7 nucleotides line up with TRBD2. The trim removed 6 bases at V and 0 bases at J, leaving 11 bases unmatched. The CDR3 has 16 amino acids. Germline V gene lookup returns CDR1 MDHEN and CDR2 SYDVKM. This chain's CDR3 is CASRSITSVRSYEQYF. The CDR3 nucleotides are TGTGCCAGCAGATCAATAACTAGCGTCCGCTCCTACGAGCAGTACTTC.

The rearrangement uses TRBV6-6 and TRBJ1-1; D not resolved. Germline CDR1 is MNHNY and CDR2 is SVGAGI (reference sequence). With 4 bases removed from V and 1 base from J, the gap between germline ends came to 10 bases. The CDR3 covers 14 residues. The CDR3 nucleotides are TGTGCCAGCAGTTTCAGCAATCAGAACACTGAAGCTTTCTTT. This encodes CASSFSNQNTEAFF.

The rearrangement joins TRBV11-2 to TRBJ1-2; D is undetermined. Trimming stripped 4 bases from V and 9 bases from J, with 12 bases between. CDR1 and CDR2 (germline): SGHAT, FQNNGV. The CDR3 runs to 12 residues. CDR3 coding DNA: TGTGCCAGCAGCTCACCCCCGCCTAGCTACACCTTC. Amino acid sequence: CASSSPPPSYTF. Full variable domain (remainder filled in from reference TRBV11-2 and TRBJ1-2): EAGVAQSPRYKIIEKRQSVAFWCNPISGHATLYWYQQILGQGPKLLIQFQNNGVVDDSQLPKDRFSAERLKGVDSTLKIQPAKLEDSAVYLCASSSPPPSYTFGSGTRLTVV.

About this clone: The same CDR3 also results from other DNA sequences found in this sample. The chain links TRBV11-2 to TRBJ2-5; D remains unclear. CDR3 length: 14 amino acids. Germline loops: CDR1 SGHAT, CDR2 FQNNGV. V was trimmed by 1 base and J by 0 bases, leaving 6 bases between them. The CDR3 loop is CASSLGPYQETQYF. CDR3 coding DNA: TGTGCCAGCAGCTTAGGGCCGTACCAAGAGACCCAGTACTTC.

Ten or more counts support this clone. The rearrangement joins TRBV30 to TRBJ2-3; D is unclear. In germline, CDR1 is GTSNPN, CDR2 SVGIG (reference sequence). This CDR3 has 17 residues. Trimming took off 0 bases at V and 3 bases at J, with 19 bases between the two ends. CDR3 residues: CAWSVPYTLVGTDTQYF. The CDR3 coding sequence is TGTGCCTGGAGTGTACCCTATACACTGGTCGGGACAGATACGCAGTATTTT.

This clone appeared once. CDR3 in amino acids: CASSRGQANDEQFF. The CDR3 DNA reads as TGTGCCAGCAGTCGAGGACAGGCGAACGATGAGCAGTTCTTC. This chain uses TRBV28 with TRBJ2-1, with 7 bases fitting TRBD1. This CDR3 has 14 residues. Germline V gene data show CDR1 as MDHEN and CDR2 as SYDVKM. With V trimmed by 5 bases and J by 8 bases, 9 bases remained unmatched.

This chain uses TRBV7-2 with TRBJ1-1; D ambiguous. In germline, CDR1 is SGHTA, CDR2 FQGNSA. CDR3 length: 15 residues. V lost 0 bases, J lost 0 bases, and 8 bases lay in between. Here the CDR3 DNA reads TGTGCCAGCAGCTTAGCGGCTCGGATGAACACTGAAGCTTTCTTT. This translates into CASSLAARMNTEAFF.

This chain links TRBV5-1 with TRBJ1-1; no reliable D call. Germline V gene data show CDR1 as SGHRS and CDR2 as YFSETQ. The V end was cut by 5 bases, the J end by 5 bases, with 10 bases between. The CDR3 contains 12 residues. The CDR3 region is CASSIEGTEAFF. The CDR3 DNA reads as TGCGCCAGCAGTATCGAGGGTACTGAAGCTTTCTTT. The full variable domain, in which reference TRBV5-1 and TRBJ1-1 provide the parts outside the CDR3, is KAGVTQTPRYLIKTRGQQVTLSCSPISGHRSVSWYQQTPGQGLQFLFEYFSETQRNKGNFPGRFSGRQFSNSRSEMNVSTLELGDSALYLCASSIEGTEAFFGQGTRLTVV.

The V and J genes are TRBV2 and TRBJ2-7, with D perhaps given as TRBD1 or TRBD2 (5 bases each). The CDR3 spans 15 residues. Trimming pared 5 bases from V and 0 bases from J, leaving 14 bases between. The germline CDR1 and CDR2 sequences are SNHLY and FYNNEI. This chain's CDR3 is CASSPGTVSSYEQYF. DNA of the CDR3: TGTGCCAGCAGTCCTGGGACGGTAAGCTCCTACGAGCAGTACTTC.

In this sample, this clone turned up a few times. V and J are TRBV6-6 and TRBJ1-2; possibly TRBD1 for D (6 bases). The V end was cut by 6 bases, the J end by 0 bases, with 11 bases between. From germline, CDR1 is MNHNY and CDR2 SVGAGI (reference sequence). This CDR3 region has 14 residues. This CDR3 reads CASRPGQANYGYTF. The CDR3 nucleotides are TGTGCCAGCAGACCGGGACAAGCTAACTATGGCTACACCTTC.

The rearrangement links TRBV15 to TRBJ1-4; D is undetermined. Trimming took 0 bases from V and 3 from J, leaving 8 bases between them. Per germline, CDR1 LNHNV and CDR2 YYDKDF (reference sequence). The CDR3 extends over 15 amino acids. The CDR3 sequence: CATSRDSGANEKLFF. The CDR3 DNA follows: TGTGCCACCAGCAGAGACAGTGGAGCTAATGAAAAACTGTTTTTT.

V gene TRBV6-5 combines with J gene TRBJ1-1; no clear D gene. Trimming took off 0 bases at V and 1 base at J, with 9 bases between the two ends. This CDR3 has 15 amino acids. The germline V gene has CDR1 MNHEY and CDR2 SVGAGI. CDR3 loop: CASSYSAEGNTEAFF. The CDR3 region has the DNA TGTGCCAGCAGTTACTCCGCGGAGGGGAACACTGAAGCTTTCTTT.

The chain recombines TRBV13 with TRBJ1-1; possible D gene TRBD1, 6 bases. V lost 5 bases to trimming and J lost 7 bases, with 20 bases between them. The CDR3 has 15 amino acids. Looked up from germline, CDR1 is PRHDT and CDR2 is FYEKMQ (reference sequence). The CDR3 reads CASSPQPRGAVEAFF. The CDR3 DNA sequence: TGTGCCAGCAGCCCACAACCCAGGGGAGCGGTTGAAGCTTTCTTT.

This clone was picked up a small number of times. This sample includes further DNA sequences coding for the same CDR3. The chain has TRBV7-9 and TRBJ1-1; no clear D gene. This CDR3 spans 12 amino acids. V dropped 4 bases and J dropped 1 base, with 4 bases sitting between them. Germline V gene sequence: CDR1 SEHNR, CDR2 FQNEAQ (reference sequence). This CDR3 reads CASSYGNTEAFF. CDR3 nucleotide sequence: TGTGCCAGCAGCTACGGGAACACTGAAGCTTTCTTT.

The chain combines TRBV7-9 with TRBJ2-7, with D perhaps TRBD2 (6 bases). Germline V CDR1 and CDR2: SEHNR, FQNEAQ (reference sequence). V was cut by 1 base and J by 0 bases, with 13 bases left in between. This CDR3 is built from 16 residues. In DNA form, the CDR3 reads TGTGCCAGCAGCTTAGGTAGGGGACTCAGCTCCTACGAGCAGTACTTC. Protein sequence: CASSLGRGLSSYEQYF.

The chain uses TRBV7-9 and TRBJ2-3; the D call may be TRBD1 or TRBD2 (5 bases each). Germline loops: CDR1 SEHNR, CDR2 FQNEAQ (reference sequence). V was pared by 5 bases and J by 6 bases, with 24 bases between. There are 17 residues in the CDR3. CDR3 amino acids: CASSPSVGTALTDTQYF. CDR3 in DNA: TGTGCCAGCAGCCCTTCCGTCGGGACCGCCCTAACGGATACGCAGTATTTT.

CDR3 DNA sequence: TGTGCCAGCAGCCCGGGGACAGGGGGCACAGATACGCAGTATTTT. Protein sequence: CASSPGTGGTDTQYF. This sequence joins TRBV9 and TRBJ2-3; 10 bases align to TRBD1. V shed 4 bases, J shed 1 base, and the junction held 3 bases outside the gene matches. Germline lookup yields CDR1 SGDLS and CDR2 YYNGEE. This CDR3 has 15 amino acids.